Listed here are 29 T cell receptor beta chains from one sample, sequenced in a study of T cells after yellow fever vaccination. TCRdb analysed the 5' RACE reads with MiXCR anew, one entry per CDR3 protein. The sample records around 100,000 distinct CDR3 sequences, around 5.5% being singletons. Sequencing used CD8+ T cells sorted from PBMCs, obtained 10 days after the yellow fever booster vaccination. The receptors come from a young man who received the YFV17D yellow fever vaccine.

The chain employs TRBV7-9 and TRBJ1-1; 7 bases match TRBD1. The germline gives CDR1 SEHNR, CDR2 FQNEAQ (reference sequence). Trimming took 5 bases from V and 5 from J; bases not matched to a gene: 20. The CDR3 runs 18 residues. Written as DNA, the CDR3 is TGTGCCAGCAGCACCCCGCCCGGGACAGTTACCCCGCGGACTGAAGCTTTCTTT. It yields the protein CASSTPPGTVTPRTEAFF.

The chain has TRBV15 and TRBJ1-4, with a weak D call TRBD1 (6 bases). V lost 5 bases and J 0 bases, leaving 13 bases between the germline ends. The length of the CDR3 is 16 residues. Germline lookup yields CDR1 LNHNV and CDR2 YYDKDF (reference sequence). The CDR3 sequence: CATSPQGSATNEKLFF. As DNA, the CDR3 is TGTGCCACCAGCCCCCAGGGGTCTGCAACTAATGAAAAACTGTTTTTT. The full variable domain, its missing parts supplied by reference TRBV15 and TRBJ1-4, is DAMVIQNPRYQVTQFGKPVTLSCSQTLNHNVMYWYQQKSSQAPKLLFHYYDKDFNNEADTPDNFQSRRPNTSFCFLDIRSPGLGDTAMYLCATSPQGSATNEKLFFGSGTQLSVL.

This clonotype was observed a few times. The J gene is TRBJ2-7, the V gene TRBV7-6; D is possibly TRBD1 or TRBD2 (5 bases each). The CDR3 is 13 amino acids. Germline loops: CDR1 SGHVS, CDR2 FNYEAQ. The V gene lost 5 bases and the J gene lost 6 bases, with 14 bases spanning the gap. The DNA of the CDR3 is TGTGCCAGCAGCGACACTGGGACGAGCGAGCAGTACGTC. Translated, it gives CASSDTGTSEQYV.

The gene calls are TRBV12-3 or TRBV12-4 and TRBJ2-1; D gene ambiguous. The V gene lost 7 bases and the J gene lost 4 bases, with 11 bases spanning the gap. The CDR3 length is 13 residues. CDR3 coding DNA: TGTGCCAGCACCCTAGAGCCGTACAATGAGCAGTTCTTC. Protein: CASTLEPYNEQFF.

The rearrangement links TRBV5-1 to TRBJ1-1; 7 bases fit TRBD1. V lost 1 base and J lost 1; bases outside the gene matches: 10. In germline, CDR1 is SGHRS, CDR2 YFSETQ. The CDR3 extends over 17 amino acids. CDR3: CASSLTGVPLPNTEAFF. Written as DNA, the CDR3 is TGCGCCAGCAGCTTGACAGGGGTTCCCCTTCCGAACACTGAAGCTTTCTTT. Filled out from reference TRBV5-1 and TRBJ1-1, the complete variable domain reads KAGVTQTPRYLIKTRGQQVTLSCSPISGHRSVSWYQQTPGQGLQFLFEYFSETQRNKGNFPGRFSGRQFSNSRSEMNVSTLELGDSALYLCASSLTGVPLPNTEAFFGQGTRLTVV.

J is TRBJ2-7 and V is TRBV6-1; D not resolved. The germline V gene encodes CDR1 MNHNS and CDR2 SASEGT. Trimming left V 3 bases short and J 5 bases short, with 5 bases between. The CDR3 is made up of 11 amino acids. In DNA, the CDR3 is TGTGCCAGCAGTGACGGAAACGAGCAGTACGTC. Translated, it gives CASSDGNEQYV.

V gene TRBV7-8 combines with J gene TRBJ2-2; 7 nucleotides agree with TRBD1. J was trimmed by 2 bases and V by 5 bases; bases with no gene match: 8. The CDR3 contains 16 residues. The germline gives CDR1 SGHVS, CDR2 FQNEAQ. The CDR3 loop is CASSTHTGVNTGELFF. The CDR3 DNA follows: TGTGCCAGCAGCACCCACACAGGGGTAAACACCGGGGAGCTGTTTTTT.

J is TRBJ1-4 and V is TRBV5-1, with D perhaps matching TRBD1 (6 bases). CDR1 SGHRS and CDR2 YFSETQ come from the germline V gene. V was cut by 4 bases and J by 8 bases, with 18 bases left in between. This CDR3 is built from 15 residues. This CDR3 reads CASSPGQQVNEKLFF. The CDR3, as DNA: TGCGCCAGCAGCCCAGGACAGCAGGTCAACGAAAAACTGTTTTTT.

This clonotype has only a few counts. This rearrangement joins TRBV20-1 to TRBJ2-1, with 8 bases matching TRBD2. The CDR3 has 14 residues. The V gene end was trimmed by 6 bases and the J gene end by 2 bases; junction bases not matched to a gene: 6. Looked up from germline, CDR1 is DFQATT and CDR2 is SNEGSKA (reference sequence). The CDR3 spells CSANGGATYNEQFF. The DNA of the CDR3 is TGCAGTGCCAACGGGGGGGCAACCTACAATGAGCAGTTCTTC.

To note about this clonotype: This could be a read error, since a much larger clone is one nucleotide away. The chain is built from TRBV7-2 and TRBJ2-3; no clear D. This CDR3 comprises 15 residues. CDR1 is SGHTA and CDR2 is FQGNSA in the germline V gene. Trimming took 2 bases from V and 1 from J, leaving 10 bases between them. CDR3 sequence: CASSLFVVRTDTQYF. As DNA, the CDR3 is TGTGCCAGCAGCTTATTTGTAGTCCGCACAGATACGCAGTATTTT.

This clonotype was observed a handful of times. This sequence joins TRBV7-6 and TRBJ2-5, with D unclear. The length of the CDR3 is 16 residues. The V gene's germline CDR1 is SGHVS and CDR2 FNYEAQ. The V end was cut by 5 bases, the J end by 4 bases, with 20 bases between. In DNA, the CDR3 is TGTGCCAGCAGCCGAAACATCCCAGAGGCTGGAGAGACCCAGTACTTC. It translates to CASSRNIPEAGETQYF. Supplemented by reference TRBV7-6 and TRBJ2-5, the full variable domain reads GAGVSQSPRYKVTKRGQDVALRCDPISGHVSLYWYRQALGQGPEFLTYFNYEAQQDKSGLPNDRFSAERPEGSISTLTIQRTEQRDSAMYRCASSRNIPEAGETQYFGPGTRLLVL.

The chain links TRBV19 to TRBJ2-5; D might be TRBD1 (5 bases). The CDR3 spans 14 residues. Trimming removed 5 bases at V and 1 base at J, with 11 bases between. CDR1 is LNHDA, CDR2 SQIVND, per germline (reference sequence). This chain's CDR3 is CASSSQGSQETQYF. In nucleotides, the CDR3 is TGTGCCAGTAGTTCTCAGGGTTCCCAAGAGACCCAGTACTTC.

This clonotype was recorded many times. The V gene is TRBV6-5, the J gene TRBJ2-7, with 9 positions matching TRBD2. V was pared by 5 bases and J by 6 bases, with 11 bases of the junction left unmatched. The CDR3 contains 15 residues. The germline CDR1 and CDR2 sequences are MNHEY and SVGAGI. For the CDR3, the DNA is TGTGCCAGCAGTCGCGACGCGGGGGGGCCCGGCGAGCAGTACTTC. This translates into CASSRDAGGPGEQYF.

This clonotype showed up just a few times. This rearrangement joins TRBV20-1 to TRBJ1-2; D might be TRBD1 (5 bases). V gave up 2 bases and J gave up 0 bases, with 7 bases separating them. Germline-derived CDR1 and CDR2 are DFQATT and SNEGSKA (reference sequence). The CDR3 runs to 13 residues. As DNA, the CDR3 is TGCAGTGCTAGACAGGGAGCTAACTATGGCTACACCTTC. As protein: CSARQGANYGYTF.

This clonotype was seen a handful of times. This rearrangement joins TRBV13 to TRBJ1-2; D is unclear. Germline V gene sequence: CDR1 PRHDT, CDR2 FYEKMQ (reference sequence). Trimming left V 5 bases short and J 0 bases short, with 13 bases between. The CDR3 sequence is 15 residues long. The CDR3 DNA follows: TGTGCCAGCAGCCCCGCCGGGATGTCTAACTATGGCTACACCTTC. Amino acids: CASSPAGMSNYGYTF.

This clonotype occurred a few times. This chain connects TRBV5-1 to TRBJ1-1, with 7 bases fitting TRBD1. In germline, CDR1 is SGHRS, CDR2 YFSETQ. The J segment lost 0 bases and the V segment lost 5 bases, leaving 10 bases of the junction unmatched. The CDR3 contains 16 residues. CDR3 nucleotides: TGCGCCAGCAGGGCTCCGGGACAGCGATTGAACACTGAAGCTTTCTTT. Translating it yields CASRAPGQRLNTEAFF.

This chain links TRBV6-2 or TRBV6-3 with TRBJ2-1; 16 bases match TRBD2. This CDR3 is 20 amino acids long. Per germline, CDR1 MNHEY and CDR2 SVGEGT. J lost 4 bases, V lost 6 bases, and 15 bases had no gene match. CDR3: CASRSTPGLAGGRIYNEQFF. The CDR3, as DNA: TGTGCCAGCAGGTCAACTCCGGGACTAGCGGGGGGGCGTATATACAATGAGCAGTTCTTC.

This clonotype was observed at least ten times. This sequence joins TRBV14 and TRBJ2-7; D tentatively fits TRBD1 or TRBD2 (5 bases each). Germline-derived CDR1 and CDR2 are SGHDN and FVKESK. The CDR3 has 14 residues. The ends were cut back, 5 bases at V and 1 base at J, with 12 bases in the middle. CDR3 nucleotides: TGTGCCAGCAGCGCAGGGACGGTATCCTACGAGCAGTACGTC. It translates to CASSAGTVSYEQYV.

This clonotype was picked up a small number of times. The chain combines TRBV5-1 with TRBJ2-7; 10 positions agree with TRBD2. Germline trimming cut 2 bases from V and 4 bases from J; bases unmatched to any gene: 6. This CDR3 comprises 15 residues. The V gene's germline CDR1 is SGHRS and CDR2 YFSETQ. The DNA of the CDR3 is TGCGCCAGCAGCTTTAGACTAGCGGGCATTTACGAGCAGTACTTC. Translation: CASSFRLAGIYEQYF. Using reference TRBV5-1 and TRBJ2-7 for the parts outside the CDR3, the full variable domain is KAGVTQTPRYLIKTRGQQVTLSCSPISGHRSVSWYQQTPGQGLQFLFEYFSETQRNKGNFPGRFSGRQFSNSRSEMNVSTLELGDSALYLCASSFRLAGIYEQYFGPGTRLTVT.

The chain joins TRBV9 to TRBJ2-2; unclear D gene. The CDR3 is made up of 12 amino acids. With 4 bases removed from V and 8 bases from J, the gap between germline ends came to 9 bases. Germline loops: CDR1 SGDLS, CDR2 YYNGEE. CDR3 sequence: CASSPSRGELFF. The CDR3 region has the DNA TGTGCCAGCAGCCCGTCGCGGGGGGAGCTGTTTTTT.

In its sample, this clonotype was seen many times. The chain uses TRBV6-2 or TRBV6-3 and TRBJ2-1, with D perhaps TRBD2 (5 bases). The CDR3 covers 13 residues. V lost 3 bases and J lost 9, with 12 bases in between. Germline CDR1 reads MNHEY; CDR2 reads SVGEGT. CDR3 in DNA: TGTGCCAGCAGTTATAGGTTAGGAGGTGAGCAGTTCTTC. Translated, it gives CASSYRLGGEQFF.

This clonotype was seen ten or more times. V and J are TRBV7-6 and TRBJ2-1, with 14 bases fitting TRBD2. This CDR3 has 17 amino acids. Trimming at V came to 5 bases and at J to 6 bases, leaving 9 bases not matched to a gene. Germline values: CDR1 SGHVS, CDR2 FNYEAQ. As DNA, the CDR3 is TGTGCCAGCAGCCCCATCCAGACTAGCGGGGGGGGCAATGAGCAGTTCTTC. It encodes CASSPIQTSGGGNEQFF.

The V and J genes are TRBV15 and TRBJ1-1; D ambiguous. The CDR3 consists of 13 residues. V was pared by 3 bases and J by 5 bases, with 10 bases between. CDR1 is LNHNV, CDR2 YYDKDF, per germline (reference sequence). CDR3: CATSSRGRTEAFF. The DNA of the CDR3 is TGTGCCACCAGCAGTAGAGGGCGGACTGAAGCTTTCTTT.

This clonotype was recorded many times. The gene calls are TRBV4-1 and TRBJ2-5; 7 bases line up with TRBD1. J lost 4 bases, V lost 1 base, and 9 bases had no gene match. This CDR3 spans 16 amino acids. Germline CDR1 and CDR2: MGHRA and YSYEKL. The CDR3 is CASSQGIQGWRETQYF. CDR3 bases: TGCGCCAGCAGCCAAGGAATACAGGGGTGGAGAGAGACCCAGTACTTC.

This CDR3 is CAWGRDNTEAFF. CDR3 in DNA: TGTGCCTGGGGACGGGACAACACTGAAGCTTTCTTT. The V and J genes are TRBV30 and TRBJ1-1, with D perhaps matching TRBD1 (5 bases). Trimming shortened V by 5 bases and J by 2 bases, and 9 bases separated the two germline ends. The germline V gene encodes CDR1 GTSNPN and CDR2 SVGIG (reference sequence). CDR3 size: 12 residues. Looking up the rest from reference TRBV30 and TRBJ1-1 gives the full variable domain: SQTIHQWPATLVQPVGSPLSLECTVEGTSNPNLYWYRQAAGRGLQLLFYSVGIGQISSEVPQNLSASRPQDRQFILSSKKLLLSDSGFYLCAWGRDNTEAFFGQGTRLTVV.

This chain joins TRBV27 and TRBJ2-7, with D perhaps assigned TRBD1 or TRBD2 (6 bases each). This CDR3 contains 17 residues. From germline, CDR1 is MNHEY and CDR2 SMNVEV (reference sequence). Trimming left V 4 bases short and J 9 bases short, with 28 bases between. The CDR3: CASSSLVGGYHTTRQYF. The DNA for the CDR3 is TGTGCCAGCAGTTCTTTGGTGGGGGGCTACCATACCACCCGGCAGTACTTC.

V usage is TRBV5-1 and J usage is TRBJ2-6, with TRBD1 as a possible D gene (6 bases). This CDR3 contains 16 residues. Trimming removed 5 bases from V and 0 bases from J, with 12 bases in between. CDR1 SGHRS and CDR2 YFSETQ come from the germline V gene. CDR3 protein: CASSPGALSGANVLTF. CDR3 nucleotides: TGCGCCAGCAGTCCAGGGGCCCTCTCTGGGGCCAACGTCCTGACTTTC.

This clonotype showed up many times. The chain couples TRBV5-1 to TRBJ1-4, with D uncertain. The V end lost 5 bases, the J end lost 2 bases, and 7 bases lay between the germline ends. Germline CDR1 SGHRS, CDR2 YFSETQ. The CDR3 extends over 13 amino acids. The CDR3 DNA is TGCGCCAGCAGTGGAGGGACTAATGAAAAACTGTTTTTT. It encodes CASSGGTNEKLFF.

The genes are TRBV6-6 and TRBJ1-1; 8 bases are a match to TRBD1. Per the germline V gene, CDR1 is MNHNY and CDR2 is SVGAGI (reference sequence). The V segment lost 6 bases and the J segment 1 base; nucleotides outside the gene matches: 10. The CDR3 sequence is 16 residues long. The CDR3: CASSHLGQGPNTEAFF. The CDR3, as DNA: TGTGCCAGCAGCCACCTAGGACAGGGACCGAACACTGAAGCTTTCTTT.